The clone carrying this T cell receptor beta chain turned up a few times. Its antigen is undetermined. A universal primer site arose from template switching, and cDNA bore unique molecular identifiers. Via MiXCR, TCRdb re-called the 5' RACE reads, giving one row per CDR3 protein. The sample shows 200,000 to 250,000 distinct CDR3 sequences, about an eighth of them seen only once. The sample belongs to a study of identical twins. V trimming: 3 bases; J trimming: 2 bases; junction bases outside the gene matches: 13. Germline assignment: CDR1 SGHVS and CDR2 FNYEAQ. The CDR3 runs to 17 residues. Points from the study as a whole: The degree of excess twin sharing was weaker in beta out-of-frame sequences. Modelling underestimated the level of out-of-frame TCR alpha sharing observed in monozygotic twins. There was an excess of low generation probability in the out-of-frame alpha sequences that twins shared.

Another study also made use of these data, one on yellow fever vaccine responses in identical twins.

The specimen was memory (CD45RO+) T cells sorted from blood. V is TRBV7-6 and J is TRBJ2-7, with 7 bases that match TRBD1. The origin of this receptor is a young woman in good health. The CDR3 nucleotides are TGTGCCAGCAGCTTGAATCCTGCAGGGGGAATAGCCTACGAGCAGTACTTC. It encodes CASSLNPAGGIAYEQYF.